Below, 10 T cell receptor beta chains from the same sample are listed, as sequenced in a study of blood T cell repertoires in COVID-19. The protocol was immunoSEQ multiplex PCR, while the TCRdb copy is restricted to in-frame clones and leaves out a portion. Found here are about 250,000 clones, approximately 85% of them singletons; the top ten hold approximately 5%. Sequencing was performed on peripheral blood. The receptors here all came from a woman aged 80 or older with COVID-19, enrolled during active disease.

The CDR3 sequence: CASLIEGGPYGYTF. The DNA of the CDR3 is TGTGCCAGCCTTATCGAAGGGGGACCTTATGGCTACACCTTC. The chain combines TRBV6-6 with TRBJ1-2, with D perhaps matching TRBD1 (6 bases). The V and J ends lost 8 bases and 5 bases respectively, with 18 bases between them. CDR1 and CDR2 (germline): MNHNY, SVGAGI (reference sequence). There are 14 residues in the CDR3.

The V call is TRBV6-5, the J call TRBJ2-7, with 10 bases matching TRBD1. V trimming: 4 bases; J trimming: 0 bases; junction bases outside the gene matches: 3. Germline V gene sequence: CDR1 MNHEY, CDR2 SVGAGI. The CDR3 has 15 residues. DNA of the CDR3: TGTGCCAGCAGTTTGGACAGGGGGTACTCCTACGAGCAGTACTTC. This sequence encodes CASSLDRGYSYEQYF.

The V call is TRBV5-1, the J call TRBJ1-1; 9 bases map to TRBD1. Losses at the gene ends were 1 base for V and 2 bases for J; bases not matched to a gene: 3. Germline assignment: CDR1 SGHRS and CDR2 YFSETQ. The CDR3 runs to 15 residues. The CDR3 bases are TGCGCCAGCAGCTTGACAGGGGGCCTTAACACTGAAGCTTTCTTT. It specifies CASSLTGGLNTEAFF.

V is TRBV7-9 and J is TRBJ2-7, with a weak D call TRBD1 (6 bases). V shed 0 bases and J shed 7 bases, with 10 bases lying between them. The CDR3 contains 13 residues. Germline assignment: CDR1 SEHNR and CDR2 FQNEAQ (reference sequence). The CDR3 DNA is TGTGCCAGCAGCTTAGCGAACAGGGAGGAGCAGTACGTC. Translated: CASSLANREEQYV.

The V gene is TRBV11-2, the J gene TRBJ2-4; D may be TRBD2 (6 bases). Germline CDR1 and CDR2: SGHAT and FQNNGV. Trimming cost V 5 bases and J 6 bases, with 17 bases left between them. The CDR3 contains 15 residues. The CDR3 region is CASSPVGGRPNIQYF. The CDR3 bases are TGTGCCAGCAGCCCAGTGGGGGGACGGCCAAACATTCAGTACTTC.

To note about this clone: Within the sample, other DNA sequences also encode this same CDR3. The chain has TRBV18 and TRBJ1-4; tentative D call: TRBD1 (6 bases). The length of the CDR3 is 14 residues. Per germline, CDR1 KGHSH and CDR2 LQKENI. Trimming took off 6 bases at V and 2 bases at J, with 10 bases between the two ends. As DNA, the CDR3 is TGTGCCAGCTCCCCCAGGGGCACTAATGAAAAACTGTTTTTT. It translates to CASSPRGTNEKLFF.

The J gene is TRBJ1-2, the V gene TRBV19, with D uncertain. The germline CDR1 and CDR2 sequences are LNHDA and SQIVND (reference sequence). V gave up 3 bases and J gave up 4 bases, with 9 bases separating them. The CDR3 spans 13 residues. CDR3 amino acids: CASSIFEGYGYTF. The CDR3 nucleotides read TGTGCCAGTAGTATTTTCGAGGGCTATGGCTACACCTTC. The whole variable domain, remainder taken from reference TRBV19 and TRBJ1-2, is DGGITQSPKYLFRKEGQNVTLSCEQNLNHDAMYWYRQDPGQGLRLIYYSQIVNDFQKGDIAEGYSVSREKKESFPLTVTSAQKNPTAFYLCASSIFEGYGYTFGSGTRLTVV.

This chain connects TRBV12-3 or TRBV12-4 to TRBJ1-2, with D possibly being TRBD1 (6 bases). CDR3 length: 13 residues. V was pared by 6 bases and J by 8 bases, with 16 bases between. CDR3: CASRAPGHPGYTF. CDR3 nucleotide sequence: TGTGCCAGCAGGGCCCCGGGACACCCCGGCTACACCTTC.

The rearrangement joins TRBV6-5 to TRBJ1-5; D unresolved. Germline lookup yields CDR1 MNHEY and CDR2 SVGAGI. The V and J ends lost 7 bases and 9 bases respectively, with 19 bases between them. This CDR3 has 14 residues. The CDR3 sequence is CASTEAVGGWPQHF. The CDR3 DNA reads TGTGCCAGCACCGAGGCAGTGGGTGGGTGGCCCCAGCATTTT.

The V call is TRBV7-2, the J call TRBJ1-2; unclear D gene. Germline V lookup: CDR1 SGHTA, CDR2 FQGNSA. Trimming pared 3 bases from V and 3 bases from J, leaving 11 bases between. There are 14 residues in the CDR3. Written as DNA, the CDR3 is TGTGCCAGCAGCTTTACGGTAGTAGACTATGGCTACACCTTC. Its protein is CASSFTVVDYGYTF.